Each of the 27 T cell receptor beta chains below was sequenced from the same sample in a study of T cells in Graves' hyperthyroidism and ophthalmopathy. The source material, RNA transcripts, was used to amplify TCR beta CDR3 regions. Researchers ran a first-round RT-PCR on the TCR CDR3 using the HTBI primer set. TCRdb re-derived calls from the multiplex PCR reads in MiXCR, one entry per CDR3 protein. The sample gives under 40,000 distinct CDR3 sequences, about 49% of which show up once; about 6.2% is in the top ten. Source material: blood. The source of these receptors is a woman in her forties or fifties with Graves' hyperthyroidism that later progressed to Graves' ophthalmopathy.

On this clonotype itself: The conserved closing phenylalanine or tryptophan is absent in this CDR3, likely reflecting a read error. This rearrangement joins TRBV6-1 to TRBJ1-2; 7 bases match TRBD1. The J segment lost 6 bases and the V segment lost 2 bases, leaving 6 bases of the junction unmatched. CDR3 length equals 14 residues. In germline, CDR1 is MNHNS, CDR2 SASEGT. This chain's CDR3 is CASSELQGNHGYTL. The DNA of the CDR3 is TGTGCCAGCAGTGAATTACAGGGGAACCATGGCTACACCCTC.

CDR3 coding DNA: TGCAGTGCTAGAGACCCTCTCAACGTCCTGACTTTC. Its translation: CSARDPLNVLTF. V usage is TRBV20-1 and J usage is TRBJ2-6; D remains ambiguous. CDR1 is DFQATT and CDR2 is SNEGSKA in the germline V gene (reference sequence). The CDR3 runs to 12 residues. The V end lost 0 bases, the J end lost 9 bases, and 6 bases lay between the germline ends.

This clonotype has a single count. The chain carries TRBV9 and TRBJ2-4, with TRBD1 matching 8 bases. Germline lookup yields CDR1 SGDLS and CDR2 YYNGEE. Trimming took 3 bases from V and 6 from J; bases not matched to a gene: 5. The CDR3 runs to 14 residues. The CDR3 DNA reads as TGTGCCAGCAGCGCCCTAGGACAGGGAAACATTCAGTACTTC. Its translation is CASSALGQGNIQYF.

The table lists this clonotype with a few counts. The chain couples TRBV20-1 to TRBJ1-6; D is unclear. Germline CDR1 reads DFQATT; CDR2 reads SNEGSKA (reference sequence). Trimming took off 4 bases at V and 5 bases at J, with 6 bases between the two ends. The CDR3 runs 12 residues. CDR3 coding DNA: TGCAGTGCTACCGAAGATAATTCACCCCTCCACTTT. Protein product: CSATEDNSPLHF.

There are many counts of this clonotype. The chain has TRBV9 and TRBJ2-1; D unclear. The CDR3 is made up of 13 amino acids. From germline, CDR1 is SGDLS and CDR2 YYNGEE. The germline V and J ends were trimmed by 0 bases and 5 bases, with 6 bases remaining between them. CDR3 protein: CASSVDFNNEQFF. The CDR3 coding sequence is TGTGCCAGCAGCGTAGACTTCAACAATGAGCAGTTCTTC.

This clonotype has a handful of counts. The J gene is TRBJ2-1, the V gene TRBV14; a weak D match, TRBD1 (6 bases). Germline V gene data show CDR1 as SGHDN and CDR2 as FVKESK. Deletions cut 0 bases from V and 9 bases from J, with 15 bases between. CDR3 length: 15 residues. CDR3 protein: CASSQDTTGIGEQFF. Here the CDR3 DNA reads TGTGCCAGCAGCCAAGATACCACAGGGATTGGTGAGCAGTTCTTC. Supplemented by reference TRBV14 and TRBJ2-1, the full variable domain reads EAGVTQFPSHSVIEKGQTVTLRCDPISGHDNLYWYRRVMGKEIKFLLHFVKESKQDESGMPNNRFLAERTGGTYSTLKVQPAELEDSGVYFCASSQDTTGIGEQFFGPGTRLTVL.

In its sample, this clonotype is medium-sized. For the CDR3, the DNA is TGTGCCAGCAGTGAAACAGGGCTTTATGGCTACACCTTC. The encoded protein is CASSETGLYGYTF. J is TRBJ1-2 and V is TRBV25-1, with D tentatively TRBD1 (6 bases). Germline V CDR1 and CDR2: MGHDK, SYGVNS. Trimming shortened V by 2 bases and J by 5 bases, and 9 bases separated the two germline ends. The CDR3 is 13 residues long.

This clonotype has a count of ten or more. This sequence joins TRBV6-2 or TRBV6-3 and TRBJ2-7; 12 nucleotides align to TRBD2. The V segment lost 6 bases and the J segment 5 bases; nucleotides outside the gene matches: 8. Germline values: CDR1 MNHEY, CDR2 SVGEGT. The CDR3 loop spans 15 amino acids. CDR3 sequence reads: CASRGRLAGADEQYF. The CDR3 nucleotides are TGTGCCAGCAGGGGCCGACTAGCGGGAGCTGACGAGCAGTACTTC.

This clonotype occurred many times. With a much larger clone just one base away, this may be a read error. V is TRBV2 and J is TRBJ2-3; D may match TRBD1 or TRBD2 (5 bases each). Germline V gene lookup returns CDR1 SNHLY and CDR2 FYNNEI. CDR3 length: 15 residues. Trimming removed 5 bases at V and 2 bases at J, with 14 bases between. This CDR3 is CASSKRGFFTDTQYF. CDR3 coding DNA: TGTGCCAGCAGTAAGAGGGGATTTTTCACAGATACGCAGTATTTT.

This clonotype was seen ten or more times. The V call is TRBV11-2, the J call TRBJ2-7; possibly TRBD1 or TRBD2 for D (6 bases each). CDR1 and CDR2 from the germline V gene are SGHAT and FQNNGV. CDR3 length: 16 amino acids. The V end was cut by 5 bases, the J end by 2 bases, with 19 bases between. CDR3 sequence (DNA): TGTGCCAGCAGCCCCGTGGGGGGCGGAGGACCCTACGAGCAGTACTTC. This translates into CASSPVGGGGPYEQYF. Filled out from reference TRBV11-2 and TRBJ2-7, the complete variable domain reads EAGVAQSPRYKIIEKRQSVAFWCNPISGHATLYWYQQILGQGPKLLIQFQNNGVVDDSQLPKDRFSAERLKGVDSTLKIQPAKLEDSAVYLCASSPVGGGGPYEQYFGPGTRLTVT.

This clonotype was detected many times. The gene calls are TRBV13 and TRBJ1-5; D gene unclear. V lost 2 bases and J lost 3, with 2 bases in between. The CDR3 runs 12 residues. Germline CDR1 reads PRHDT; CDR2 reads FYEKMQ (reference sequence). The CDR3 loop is CASSLFNQPQHF. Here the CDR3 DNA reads TGTGCCAGCAGCTTATTCAATCAGCCCCAGCATTTT.

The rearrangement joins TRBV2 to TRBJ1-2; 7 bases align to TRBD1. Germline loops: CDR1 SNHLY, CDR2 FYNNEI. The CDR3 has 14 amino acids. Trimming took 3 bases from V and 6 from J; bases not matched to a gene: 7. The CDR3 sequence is CASSEGQTEDGYTF. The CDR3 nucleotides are TGTGCCAGCAGTGAGGGACAGACAGAGGATGGCTACACCTTC.

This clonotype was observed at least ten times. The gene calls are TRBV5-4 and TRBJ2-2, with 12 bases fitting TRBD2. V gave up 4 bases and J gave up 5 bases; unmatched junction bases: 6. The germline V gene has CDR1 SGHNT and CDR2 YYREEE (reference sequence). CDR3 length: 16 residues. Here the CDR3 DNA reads TGTGCCAGCAGCAGCCTAGCGGGAGGGCTGACCGGGGAGCTGTTTTTT. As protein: CASSSLAGGLTGELFF.

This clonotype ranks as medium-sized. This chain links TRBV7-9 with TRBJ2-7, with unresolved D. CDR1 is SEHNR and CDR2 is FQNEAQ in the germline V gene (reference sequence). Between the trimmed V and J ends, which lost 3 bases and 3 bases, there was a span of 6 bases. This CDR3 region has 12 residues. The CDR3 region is CASSFAGYEQYF. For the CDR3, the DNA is TGTGCCAGCAGCTTTGCAGGCTACGAGCAGTACTTC.

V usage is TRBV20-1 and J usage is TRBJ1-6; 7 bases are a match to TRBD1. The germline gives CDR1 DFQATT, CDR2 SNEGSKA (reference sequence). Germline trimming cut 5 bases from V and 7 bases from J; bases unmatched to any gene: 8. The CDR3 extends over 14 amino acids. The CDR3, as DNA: TGCAGTGCTTCACCGGGACAGAGAAATTCACCCCTCCACTTT. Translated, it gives CSASPGQRNSPLHF.

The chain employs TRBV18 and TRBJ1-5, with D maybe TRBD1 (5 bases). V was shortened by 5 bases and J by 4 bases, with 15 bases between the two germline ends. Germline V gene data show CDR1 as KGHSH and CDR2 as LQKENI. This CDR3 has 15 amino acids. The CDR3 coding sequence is TGTGCCAGCTCAAATCAGGGTATCGGTAATCAGCCCCAGCATTTT. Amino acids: CASSNQGIGNQPQHF. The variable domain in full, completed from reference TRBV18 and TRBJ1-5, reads NAGVMQNPRHLVRRRGQEARLRCSPMKGHSHVYWYRQLPEEGLKFMVYLQKENIIDESGMPKERFSAEFPKEGPSILRIQQVVRGDSAAYFCASSNQGIGNQPQHFGDGTRLSIL.

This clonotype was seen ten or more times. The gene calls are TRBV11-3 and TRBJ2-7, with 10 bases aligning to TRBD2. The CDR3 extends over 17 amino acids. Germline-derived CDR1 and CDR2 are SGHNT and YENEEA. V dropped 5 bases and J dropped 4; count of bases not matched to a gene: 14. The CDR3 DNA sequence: TGTGCCAGCAGCCCACCTAGCGGGGGATCCCCCCCTTACGAGCAGTACTTC. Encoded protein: CASSPPSGGSPPYEQYF.

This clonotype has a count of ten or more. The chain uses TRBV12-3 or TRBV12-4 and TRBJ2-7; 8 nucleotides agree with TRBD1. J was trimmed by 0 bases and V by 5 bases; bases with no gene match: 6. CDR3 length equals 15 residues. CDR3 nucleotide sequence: TGTGCCAGCAGTCTCGGACAGGGCGGCTCCTACGAGCAGTACTTC. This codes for CASSLGQGGSYEQYF.

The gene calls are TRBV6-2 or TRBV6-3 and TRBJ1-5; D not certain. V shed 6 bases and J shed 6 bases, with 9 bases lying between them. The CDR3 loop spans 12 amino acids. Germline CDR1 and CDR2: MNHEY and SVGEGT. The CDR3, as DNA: TGTGCCAGCAGAGCGGACCTTCAGCCCCAGCATTTT. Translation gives CASRADLQPQHF.

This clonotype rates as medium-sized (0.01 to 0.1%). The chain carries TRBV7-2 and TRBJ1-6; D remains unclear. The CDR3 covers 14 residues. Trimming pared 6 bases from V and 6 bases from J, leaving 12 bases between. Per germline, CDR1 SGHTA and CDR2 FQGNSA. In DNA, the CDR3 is TGTGCCAGCAGGGCGCAGGTCGGTAATTCACCCCTCCACTTT. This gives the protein CASRAQVGNSPLHF. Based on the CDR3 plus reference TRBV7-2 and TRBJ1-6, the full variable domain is GAGVSQSPSNKVTEKGKDVELRCDPISGHTALYWYRQSLGQGLEFLIYFQGNSAPDKSGLPSDRFSAERTGGSVSTLTIQRTQQEDSAVYLCASRAQVGNSPLHFGNGTRLTVT.

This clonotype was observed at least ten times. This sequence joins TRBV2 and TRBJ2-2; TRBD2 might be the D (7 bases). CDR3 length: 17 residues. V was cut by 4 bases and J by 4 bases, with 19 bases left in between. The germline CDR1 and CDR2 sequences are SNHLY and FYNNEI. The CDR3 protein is CASSGALWGGGTGELFF. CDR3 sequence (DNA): TGTGCCAGCAGTGGAGCGCTTTGGGGGGGCGGCACCGGGGAGCTGTTTTTT.

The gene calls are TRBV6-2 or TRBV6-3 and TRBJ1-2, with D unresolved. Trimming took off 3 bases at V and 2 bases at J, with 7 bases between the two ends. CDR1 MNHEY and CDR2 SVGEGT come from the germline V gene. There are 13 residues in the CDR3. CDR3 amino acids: CASSYLGNYGYTF. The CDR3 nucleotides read TGTGCCAGCAGTTATCTGGGGAACTATGGCTACACCTTC.

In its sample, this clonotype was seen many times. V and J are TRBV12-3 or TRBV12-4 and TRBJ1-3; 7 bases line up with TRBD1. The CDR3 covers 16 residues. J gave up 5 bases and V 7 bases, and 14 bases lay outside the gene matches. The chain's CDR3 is CASTQGGGRSRNTIYF. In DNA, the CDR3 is TGTGCCAGCACCCAGGGGGGGGGAAGGAGTAGAAACACCATATATTTT.

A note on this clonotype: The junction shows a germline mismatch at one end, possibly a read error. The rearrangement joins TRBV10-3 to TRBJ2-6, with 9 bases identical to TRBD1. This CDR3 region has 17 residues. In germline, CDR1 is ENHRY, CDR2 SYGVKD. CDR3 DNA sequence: TGTGCCACGGGACAGGGCGAGCAACTCTCTGGGGCCAATGTCCTGACTTTC. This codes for CATGQGEQLSGANVLTF.

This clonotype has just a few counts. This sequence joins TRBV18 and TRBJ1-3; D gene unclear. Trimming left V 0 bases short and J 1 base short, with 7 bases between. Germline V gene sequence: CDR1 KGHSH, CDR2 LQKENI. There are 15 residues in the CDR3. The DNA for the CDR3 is TGTGCCAGCTCACCACCCAGAGTTTCTGGAAACACCATATATTTT. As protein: CASSPPRVSGNTIYF.

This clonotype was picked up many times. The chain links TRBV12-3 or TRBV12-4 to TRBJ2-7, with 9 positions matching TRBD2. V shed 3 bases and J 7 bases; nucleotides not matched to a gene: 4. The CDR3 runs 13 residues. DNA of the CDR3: TGTGCCAGCAGTTTTTGGCGGGAGGGGGAGCAGTACTTC. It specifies CASSFWREGEQYF.

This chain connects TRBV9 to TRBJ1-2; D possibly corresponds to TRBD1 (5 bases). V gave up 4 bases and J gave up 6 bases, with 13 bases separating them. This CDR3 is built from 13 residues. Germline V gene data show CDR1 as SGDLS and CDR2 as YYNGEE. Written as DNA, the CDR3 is TGTGCCAGCAGCTCCCGGGGCACGAATGGCTACACCTTC. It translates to CASSSRGTNGYTF.